This T cell receptor (beta chain) was identified in a study of OX40 agonist ivuxolimab in advanced cancers. At the level of the study: While on treatment, patients had intravenous ivuxolimab at 0.01 to 10 mg/kg every 2 weeks.

About this clone: Its target is unknown.

Germline V gene sequence: CDR1 SEHNR, CDR2 FQNEAQ (reference sequence). CDR3 length: 12 amino acids. Trimming stripped 1 base from V and 10 bases from J, with 10 bases between. TCRdb's table, derived via immunoSEQ multiplex PCR, lists solely in-frame clones and lacks some. This table has 50,000 or so clones, around 84% appearing once. Study-level findings and limits: Determination of antigen specificity was not performed for the expanded peripheral T cells. More expanded clones were found, on average, in CD8+ than in CD4+ T cells.

This receptor was obtained from an adult with an advanced solid tumor such as melanoma, head and neck, liver or kidney cancer. The chain carries TRBV7-9 and TRBJ2-5; D not resolved. The material was CD4+ or CD8+ T cells sorted from blood, obtained in a trial of the OX40 agonist ivuxolimab. CDR3 sequence: CASSLGGQDQYF. The CDR3 bases are TGTGCCAGCAGCTTAGGGGGTCAAGACCAGTACTTC.